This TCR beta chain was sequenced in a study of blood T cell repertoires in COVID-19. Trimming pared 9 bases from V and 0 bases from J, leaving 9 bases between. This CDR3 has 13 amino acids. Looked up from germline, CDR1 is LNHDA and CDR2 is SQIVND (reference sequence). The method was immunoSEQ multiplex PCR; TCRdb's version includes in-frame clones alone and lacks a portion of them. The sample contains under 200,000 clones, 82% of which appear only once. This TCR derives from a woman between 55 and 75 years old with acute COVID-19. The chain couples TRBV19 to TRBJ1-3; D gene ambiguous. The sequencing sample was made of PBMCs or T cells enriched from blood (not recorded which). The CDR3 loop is CASHLSSGNTIYF. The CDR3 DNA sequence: TGTGCCAGCCACTTGTCCTCTGGAAACACCATATATTTT.